This section outlines one T cell receptor (beta chain) sequence together with its context. This entry belongs to a study of T cells after yellow fever vaccination. Study information: Preparation of the low-cell-number fractions used SMART-Seq v4 Ultra Low Input.

The CDR3 is 17 amino acids. V was clipped by 0 bases and J by 0 bases, with 12 bases between them. Germline CDR1 and CDR2: MNHEY and SMNVEV (reference sequence). A 5'RACE template-switching step, the method used to make TCR cDNA, added a universal primer site and UMIs. TCRdb independently ran MiXCR on the 5' RACE reads; one entry per CDR3 protein. The sample consists of around 400,000 distinct CDR3 sequences, roughly 12% of them appearing once. The starting material was PBMCs, obtained on the day of the first yellow fever vaccination. The sequence came from a man in his late teens or twenties who received the YFV17D yellow fever vaccine. The chain has TRBV27 and TRBJ2-4; D is unresolved. CDR3 nucleotide sequence: TGTGCCAGCAGTTTATCGGCAGAGACTTTAGCCAAAAACATTCAGTACTTC. Translated, it gives CASSLSAETLAKNIQYF.